This T cell receptor beta chain emerged from a study of control samples from healthy donors and cancer patients. Some clones are missing from TCRdb's copy, which holds only in-frame ones; the method was immunoSEQ multiplex PCR. The sample contains around 100,000 clones, less than 90% of which appear only once. The germline gives CDR1 MNHEY, CDR2 SMNVEV (reference sequence). Trimming shortened V by 2 bases and J by 5 bases, and 10 bases separated the two germline ends. This CDR3 has 13 residues. This receptor was obtained from a woman in her 50s in good health. The chain employs TRBV27 and TRBJ2-7; a possible D gene is TRBD1 (6 bases). Specimen: blood. CDR3 region: CASSLRQGHEQYV. DNA for the CDR3: TGTGCCAGCAGTTTAAGGCAGGGGCACGAGCAGTACGTC.